A selection of T cell receptor beta chains follows, all from one sample in a study of blood T cell repertoires in COVID-19. Repertoires were generated with immunoSEQ multiplex PCR, while TCRdb's copy carries only in-frame clones and drops some. The data contain approximately 60,000 clones, around 80% of them seen just once; the ten biggest clones take up around 21%. Material for sequencing was peripheral blood. Receptors originate from a woman aged 60-75 years with acute or convalescent COVID-19. Each CDR3 is given with its conserved first and last residue.

17 | TRBV5-6 | CASSPGADRGGSTEAFF
12 | TRBV6-6 | CASSYSSQPQHF
15 | TRBV2 | CASSDGGYRGNEQYF
14 | TRBV5-1 | CASSLGGSNSPLHF
15 | TRBV10-3 | CAISESTGGQGEQYF
15 | TRBV7-9 | CASSLRTGYYNEQFF
13 | TRBV30 | CAWSSDRALGYTF
17 | TRBV2 | CASSDSGVLLAKNIQYF
15 | TRBV4-1 | CASSQAETDGGGYTF
16 | TRBV6-1 | CASSELAGGPQETQYF
17 | TRBV7-8 | CASSYGWGTGNTGELFF
17 | TRBV5-4 | CASSLFLAGGNTGELFF
14 | TRBV7-2 | CASSLAGTGIRAFF
15 | TRBV12-5 | CASGRTGSLLYEQYF
15 | TRBV18 | CASSPDSTLADTQYF
15 | TRBV19 | CASSTGSPPQETQYF
14 | TRBV11-3 | CASSPGTGHTEAFF
16 | TRBV7-3 | CASSSSGGLNTGELFF
19 | TRBV5-5 | CASSLGVKIAGQSYNEQFF
12 | TRBV28 | CASRSGNEKLFF
18 | TRBV7-8 | CASSLVEGEKHYTGELFF
14 | TRBV5-4 | CASSGQGTVGEAFF
13 | TRBV6-5 | CASRDWAYNEQFF
15 | TRBV12-2 | CASRPPGNSGNTIYF
13 | TRBV12-3/TRBV12-4 | CASSFGDWQPQHF
14 | TRBV19 | CASDTGAGRQPQHF
13 | TRBV5-1 | CASSPLYQETQYF
16 | TRBV11-1 | CASSFGLLSSGNTIYF
13 | TRBV10-1 | CASSLFGSYEQYF
14 | TRBV9 | CASSFRRENQPQHF
15 | TRBV7-2 | CASSLVLAVGETQYF
14 | TRBV2 | CASVAGANTGELFF
14 | TRBV5-1 | CASSPGQGAYGYTF
15 | TRBV6-5 | CASPRDRGRSSPLHF
13 | TRBV6-5 | CASSYSGGSEAFF
12 | TRBV19 | CASGTGNYGYTF
13 | TRBV4-3 | CASSQDPYTEAFF
14 | TRBV5-1 | CASSWGQGRDEQFF
14 | TRBV30 | CAWSRITANEKLFF
15 | TRBV5-6 | CASSPRTGKNYGYTF
16 | TRBV11-2 | CASSVLGAGITDTQYF
13 | TRBV6-4 | CASSDSAGGGYTF
16 | TRBV3-1/TRBV3-2 | CASSQGGGGRTGELFF
14 | TRBV14 | CASSTGMNNSPLHF
15 | TRBV18 | CASSPNRGRYTEAFF
18 | TRBV30 | CAWSIPGQGAGGANVLTF
15 | TRBV7-2 | CASSLVQGNTGELFF
20 | TRBV14 | CASSHLPSKPGTGPSTEAFF
11 | TRBV2 | CASSEEGEQFF
13 | TRBV2 | CASSEGQANIQYF
15 | TRBV6-4 | CASSEGQGTGDTQYF